This T cell receptor (beta chain) is from a study of T cells in tuberculosis. Overall study results and limits: Smaller alpha distances in active tuberculosis partly reflected shorter CDR3-alpha lengths.

For this clone: Its target is unknown.

V was clipped by 1 base and J by 2 bases, with 11 bases between them. This CDR3 has 15 residues. Germline-derived CDR1 and CDR2 are SGHAT and FQNNGV. Method: immunoSEQ multiplex PCR; TCRdb's copy keeps in-frame clones and lacks some. The sample carries 33,000 or so clones, over 90% recorded once. This chain links TRBV11-2 with TRBJ1-1; D unresolved. The source is a donor between 10 and 29 years old with latent tuberculosis or without tuberculosis infection. Specimen: PBMCs. The CDR3 sequence: CASSLAVRHNTEAFF. CDR3 DNA: TGTGCCAGCAGCTTAGCTGTCAGACATAACACTGAAGCTTTCTTT.